These 21 T cell receptor beta chains originate from one sample sequenced in a study of T cell changes during pregnancy in multiple sclerosis. The data were produced by immunoSEQ multiplex PCR, yet TCRdb's version contains in-frame clones alone and is incomplete. In the table there are over a thousand clones, 80% of which are singletons. Specimen: CD4+ T cells from PBMCs (not recorded whether the cells were cultured). All receptors derive from a female patient with multiple sclerosis, enrolled in a pregnancy study. Some clones in this sample may be carry-over from other donors' samples.

This chain links TRBV6-5 with TRBJ1-2; 8 bases agree with TRBD1. The CDR3 covers 16 residues. The V segment lost 2 bases and the J segment 4 bases; nucleotides outside the gene matches: 9. CDR1 is MNHEY and CDR2 is SVGAGI in the germline V gene. The CDR3 protein is CASSYIRTGGSYGYTF. The DNA for the CDR3 is TGTGCCAGCAGTTACATACGTACAGGGGGTTCCTATGGCTACACCTTC.

The CDR3 coding sequence is TGTGCCTGGAGTGTAGGGAGCGGCTATGAGCAGTTCTTC. It codes for CAWSVGSGYEQFF. The chain links TRBV30 to TRBJ2-1, with D possibly matching TRBD2 (5 bases). This CDR3 is built from 13 residues. V was shortened by 0 bases and J by 8 bases, with 11 bases between the two germline ends. Per germline, CDR1 GTSNPN and CDR2 SVGIG (reference sequence). The whole variable domain, remainder taken from reference TRBV30 and TRBJ2-1, is SQTIHQWPATLVQPVGSPLSLECTVEGTSNPNLYWYRQAAGRGLQLLFYSVGIGQISSEVPQNLSASRPQDRQFILSSKKLLLSDSGFYLCAWSVGSGYEQFFGPGTRLTVL.

This clone was seen a handful of times. The V and J genes are TRBV6-6 and TRBJ2-1; 8 bases line up with TRBD2. CDR1 is MNHNY and CDR2 is SVGAGI in the germline V gene (reference sequence). V lost 8 bases, J lost 4 bases, and 10 bases stayed unmatched. The length of the CDR3 is 15 residues. CDR3 nucleotides: TGTGCCAGCGGCGGGAGGACTAATCTTTACAATGAGCAGTTCTTC. Its translation is CASGGRTNLYNEQFF.

This clone was observed a few times. With only one base between it and a far larger clone, this is likely a read error. The chain has TRBV4-2 and TRBJ2-3, with TRBD1 matching 7 bases. CDR3 size: 16 residues. CDR1 and CDR2 (germline): LGHNA, YNFKEQ. The J segment lost 1 base and the V segment lost 2 bases, leaving 6 bases of the junction unmatched. CDR3 nucleotide sequence: TGTGCCAGCAGCCAAACAGGGGCAGCTCGCACAGATACGCAGTATTTT. Amino acids: CASSQTGAARTDTQYF.

The chain links TRBV21-1 to TRBJ2-3; TRBD2, the table's D call, lacks a check against the DNA. TRBV21-1 is given as a pseudogene. The CDR3 runs 16 residues. CDR3 DNA: TGTGCCAGCAGCATAGGTAGCGGGGCTAGCACAGATACGCAGTATTTT. Translated, it gives CASSIGSGASTDTQYF.

This rearrangement joins TRBV11-2 to TRBJ2-7, with 8 nucleotides matching TRBD1. The CDR3 sequence is 15 residues long. Unmatched junction bases numbered 7, after V lost 6 bases and J lost 0 bases. Germline lookup yields CDR1 SGHAT and CDR2 FQNNGV. The CDR3, as DNA: TGTGCCAGCAGTTATACGGGGACAGGCTCCTACGAGCAGTACTTC. Translation gives CASSYTGTGSYEQYF.

The table lists this clone with a count of one. The rearrangement links TRBV5-1 to TRBJ1-1, with no clear D. Trimming cost V 4 bases and J 1 base, with 11 bases left between them. The CDR3 has 14 amino acids. Per germline, CDR1 SGHRS and CDR2 YFSETQ. DNA for the CDR3: TGCGCCAGCAGCCCTGGACGGGCGAACACTGAAGCTTTCTTT. Its translation is CASSPGRANTEAFF.

The chain employs TRBV5-5 and TRBJ2-5; 11 bases match TRBD2. V lost 3 bases and J lost 2; bases outside the gene matches: 6. Germline lookup yields CDR1 SGHKS and CDR2 YYEKEE (reference sequence). There are 16 residues in the CDR3. The CDR3 DNA is TGTGCCAGCAGCTCGCGACTAGCGGGATCACAAGAGACCCAGTACTTC. Amino acid sequence: CASSSRLAGSQETQYF.

This clone was seen a single time. This chain links TRBV28 with TRBJ1-2; tentatively, D is TRBD1 (6 bases). From germline, CDR1 is MDHEN and CDR2 SYDVKM. This CDR3 spans 12 amino acids. V was pared by 3 bases and J by 10 bases, with 12 bases between. CDR3 sequence: CASSFPDRHYTF. The CDR3 coding sequence is TGTGCCAGCAGTTTTCCGGACAGACACTACACCTTC.

For this clone: Relative to the germline gene, one junction end is altered; a read error may explain this. CDR3 amino acids: CASSLRLDSSYEQYF. The CDR3 nucleotides are TGCGCCAGCAGCCTACGACTAGACAGTTCCTACGAGCAGTACTTC. This sequence joins TRBV7-2 and TRBJ2-7; tentatively, D is TRBD2 (6 bases). Germline lookup yields CDR1 SGHTA and CDR2 FQGNSA. The CDR3 totals 15 residues.

The chain has TRBV28 and TRBJ1-4; D may be TRBD1 (5 bases). The V gene lost 4 bases and the J gene lost 3 bases, with 12 bases spanning the gap. CDR3 length: 15 amino acids. Germline-derived CDR1 and CDR2 are MDHEN and SYDVKM. The chain's CDR3 is CASSSPGRPNEKLFF. CDR3 bases: TGTGCCAGCAGTTCCCCGGGACGGCCTAATGAAAAACTGTTTTTT.

The rearrangement links TRBV5-6 to TRBJ1-5, with D possibly TRBD1 on 5 matching bases. The V end lost 1 base, the J end lost 11 bases, and 19 bases lay between the germline ends. The germline gives CDR1 SGHDT, CDR2 YYEEEE. The CDR3 length is 15 residues. The CDR3 region has the DNA TGTGCCAGCAGCTTGAGCAGGGCGCTCGGGGGGGCCCAGCATTTT. Translating gives CASSLSRALGGAQHF.

Relative to its sample, this clone is medium-sized. The V gene is TRBV4-3, the J gene TRBJ2-2; TRBD2 agrees at 8 bases. Germline CDR1 reads LGHNA; CDR2 reads YSLEER. The trim removed 0 bases at V and 0 bases at J, leaving 6 bases unmatched. This CDR3 has 18 amino acids. CDR3 region: CASSQDPGGFANTGELFF. The CDR3 DNA reads TGCGCCAGCAGCCAAGATCCGGGGGGGTTCGCGAACACCGGGGAGCTGTTTTTT.

The V call is TRBV27, the J call TRBJ2-7; TRBD2 might be the D (6 bases). This CDR3 has 11 residues. The V gene's germline CDR1 is MNHEY and CDR2 SMNVEV (reference sequence). V was pared by 10 bases and J by 1 base, with 8 bases between. The CDR3 protein is CATAGSYEQYF. CDR3 in DNA: TGTGCCACCGCGGGATCCTACGAGCAGTACTTC.

The J gene is TRBJ2-7, the V gene TRBV4-1, with 15 bases identical to TRBD2. Germline loops: CDR1 MGHRA, CDR2 YSYEKL. The CDR3 extends over 16 amino acids. V trimming: 1 base; J trimming: 4 bases; junction bases outside the gene matches: 2. CDR3 residues: CASSQGTSGGAYEQYF. The CDR3 DNA reads TGCGCCAGCAGCCAAGGGACTAGCGGGGGGGCGTACGAGCAGTACTTC.

The V call is TRBV7-9, the J call TRBJ2-7, with a possible D match to TRBD2 (6 bases). Trimming took off 5 bases at V and 7 bases at J, with 15 bases between the two ends. The CDR3 runs 13 residues. Germline assignment: CDR1 SEHNR and CDR2 FQNEAQ (reference sequence). The CDR3 DNA follows: TGTGCCAGCAGCGCGGGGACGGGTCTGGAGCAGTACTTC. Amino acid sequence: CASSAGTGLEQYF.

This chain uses TRBV7-2 with TRBJ2-3; no clear D. Germline-derived CDR1 and CDR2 are SGHTA and FQGNSA. The CDR3 runs 14 residues. Trimming removed 1 base from V and 5 bases from J, with 10 bases in between. CDR3 DNA sequence: TGTGCCAGCAGCTTAGTACTTCAAGGAGATACGCAGTATTTT. It translates to CASSLVLQGDTQYF. Together with reference TRBV7-2 and TRBJ2-3, the CDR3 gives the full variable domain: GAGVSQSPSNKVTEKGKDVELRCDPISGHTALYWYRQSLGQGLEFLIYFQGNSAPDKSGLPSDRFSAERTGGSVSTLTIQRTQQEDSAVYLCASSLVLQGDTQYFGPGTRLTVL.

This clone is termed medium-sized. The chain recombines TRBV28 with TRBJ1-2; TRBD1 is a possible D gene (5 bases). The V gene lost 2 bases and the J gene lost 5 bases, with 9 bases spanning the gap. This CDR3 spans 13 amino acids. Germline CDR1 and CDR2: MDHEN and SYDVKM. The CDR3 region has the DNA TGTGCCAGCAGTTTACAGGGAATATATGGCTACACCTTC. Translation gives CASSLQGIYGYTF.

This clone is deemed large. V usage is TRBV28 and J usage is TRBJ2-7, with D tentatively TRBD2 (5 bases). Per the germline V gene, CDR1 is MDHEN and CDR2 is SYDVKM. The CDR3 runs to 15 residues. Trimming removed 7 bases at V and 0 bases at J, with 16 bases between. CDR3 amino acids: CASITPSGSSYEQYF. DNA of the CDR3: TGTGCCAGCATTACCCCCTCGGGGAGCTCCTACGAGCAGTACTTC.

The genes are TRBV10-2 and TRBJ1-1; D not resolved. Looked up from germline, CDR1 is WSHSY and CDR2 is SAAADI. The CDR3 totals 16 residues. Trimming shortened V by 4 bases and J by 0 bases, and 15 bases separated the two germline ends. In nucleotides, the CDR3 is TGCGCCAGCAGTGCCCCGGGAGTGACAATGAACACTGAAGCTTTCTTT. It codes for CASSAPGVTMNTEAFF.

Judged by abundance, this clone is hyperexpanded. Other DNA sequences from this sample encode an identical CDR3 as well. The chain is built from TRBV6-1 and TRBJ2-7, with 12 positions matching TRBD2. The V and J ends lost 8 bases and 7 bases, in that order; junction bases with no gene match: 6. Germline CDR1 and CDR2: MNHNS and SASEGT. The CDR3 sequence is 13 residues long. Written as DNA, the CDR3 is TGTGCCAGCTTGACTAGCGGGAGAGGGGAGCAGTACTTC. Residues: CASLTSGRGEQYF.